The next 17 T cell receptor beta chains were all read from a single sample in a study of T cell responses to AZD1222 COVID-19 vaccine. Measured with immunoSEQ multiplex PCR; TCRdb has only the in-frame clones, and not every one. The sample records roughly 100,000 clones, 89% being singletons. The material was peripheral blood, obtained 28 days after the second AZD1222 dose. Receptors originate from an adult who received the AZD1222 COVID-19 vaccine.

This clone was seen once. V and J are TRBV5-1 and TRBJ2-2; D uncertain. This CDR3 is built from 15 residues. CDR1 and CDR2 from the germline V gene are SGHRS and YFSETQ. V lost 4 bases, J lost 0 bases, and 10 bases lay in between. CDR3 amino acids: CASSTTGTNTGELFF. DNA of the CDR3: TGCGCCAGCAGCACCACTGGGACGAACACCGGGGAGCTGTTTTTT.

The J gene is TRBJ2-7, the V gene TRBV2; the match to TRBD1 covers 10 bases. CDR1 is SNHLY and CDR2 is FYNNEI in the germline V gene. This CDR3 spans 15 amino acids. Germline trimming cut 3 bases from V and 3 bases from J; bases unmatched to any gene: 5. In nucleotides, the CDR3 is TGTGCCAGCAGTGACGGGACAGGGGAAATCTACGAGCAGTACTTC. As protein: CASSDGTGEIYEQYF.

V usage is TRBV7-2 and J usage is TRBJ2-7; D is perhaps TRBD2 (6 bases). Per germline, CDR1 SGHTA and CDR2 FQGNSA. With 4 bases removed from V and 6 bases from J, the gap between germline ends came to 16 bases. The CDR3 consists of 14 residues. The CDR3 DNA is TGTGCCAGCAGCTCCCCCCGTAGGAGGGTCGAGCAGTACTTC. This gives the protein CASSSPRRRVEQYF.

The rearrangement uses TRBV19 and TRBJ2-3; TRBD2 matches at 10 bases. CDR1 and CDR2 from the germline V gene are LNHDA and SQIVND (reference sequence). J was trimmed by 9 bases and V by 10 bases; bases with no gene match: 10. This CDR3 is built from 13 residues. CDR3 sequence (DNA): TGTGCCACCTTGGGTCTAGCGGGAGCAACGCAGTATTTT. It encodes CATLGLAGATQYF.

V usage is TRBV12-2 and J usage is TRBJ1-5. TRBV12-2 is a pseudogene locus. This CDR3 contains 17 residues. CDR3 protein: CASRPGLASCGNQPQHF. DNA of the CDR3: TGTGCAAGTCGACCGGGACTAGCGTCGTGTGGCAATCAGCCCCAGCATTTT.

The chain couples TRBV27 to TRBJ1-6; no reliable D call. V was cut by 5 bases and J by 10 bases, with 12 bases left in between. Germline assignment: CDR1 MNHEY and CDR2 SMNVEV (reference sequence). This CDR3 contains 13 residues. This chain's CDR3 is CASSQVAESPLHF. The CDR3 DNA reads as TGTGCCAGCAGTCAGGTGGCAGAATCACCCCTCCACTTT.

The chain combines TRBV2 with TRBJ2-7; TRBD1 aligns across 7 bases. After removal of 7 bases from V and 0 bases from J, the junction contained 12 bases not matched to a gene. The CDR3 sequence is 16 residues long. Germline lookup yields CDR1 SNHLY and CDR2 FYNNEI. CDR3 residues: CASIQQGQILSYEQYF. The DNA of the CDR3 is TGTGCCAGCATTCAACAGGGGCAGATTCTCTCCTACGAGCAGTACTTC.

The rearrangement joins TRBV7-6 to TRBJ2-7, with TRBD1 identical over 7 bases. Losses at the gene ends were 3 bases for V and 3 bases for J; bases not matched to a gene: 2. Germline CDR1 SGHVS, CDR2 FNYEAQ. The CDR3 is made up of 13 amino acids. CDR3 sequence (DNA): TGTGCCAGCAGCTTCGACAGGGACTACGAGCAGTACTTC. Its protein is CASSFDRDYEQYF.

The chain carries TRBV6-5 and TRBJ1-2; 9 nucleotides line up with TRBD1. Germline trimming cut 0 bases from V and 8 bases from J; bases unmatched to any gene: 1. CDR3 length equals 13 residues. CDR1 MNHEY and CDR2 SVGAGI come from the germline V gene. CDR3 amino acids: CASSYSDRGGYTF. In DNA form, the CDR3 reads TGTGCCAGCAGTTACTCGGACAGGGGCGGCTACACCTTC.

The genes are TRBV28 and TRBJ2-5, with TRBD1 matching over 10 bases. The germline gives CDR1 MDHEN, CDR2 SYDVKM. CDR3 length equals 15 residues. Germline trimming cut 9 bases from V and 5 bases from J; bases unmatched to any gene: 12. The CDR3 DNA reads as TGTGCCAGTCTCCGGACAGGGGGATTTAGGGAGACCCAGTACTTC. This codes for CASLRTGGFRETQYF. Variable domain in full (rest from reference TRBV28 and TRBJ2-5): DVKVTQSSRYLVKRTGEKVFLECVQDMDHENMFWYRQDPGLGLRLIYFSYDVKMKEKGDIPEGYSVSREKKERFSLILESASTNQTSMYLCASLRTGGFRETQYFGPGTRLLVL.

This chain connects TRBV15 to TRBJ1-5, with a tentative D call TRBD1 (6 bases). Germline V gives CDR1 LNHNV, CDR2 YYDKDF (reference sequence). This CDR3 region has 15 residues. V was shortened by 2 bases and J by 0 bases, with 8 bases between the two germline ends. The CDR3 sequence: CATSRSGASNQPQHF. As DNA, the CDR3 is TGTGCCACCAGCAGATCAGGGGCTAGCAATCAGCCCCAGCATTTT.

This sequence joins TRBV7-2 and TRBJ2-3, with 9 bases matching TRBD2. With 5 bases clipped from V and 2 bases from J, the junction kept 5 bases outside the gene matches. Germline V CDR1 and CDR2: SGHTA, FQGNSA. CDR3 length equals 15 residues. Here the CDR3 DNA reads TGTGCCAGCAGCGTAGAGCGGGGGGCCACAGATACGCAGTATTTT. This encodes CASSVERGATDTQYF.

This rearrangement joins TRBV2 to TRBJ2-7; D gene ambiguous. The germline V gene has CDR1 SNHLY and CDR2 FYNNEI. The CDR3 runs 13 residues. V lost 5 bases, J lost 4 bases, and 12 bases lay in between. The DNA for the CDR3 is TGTGCCAGCAGTAGGGCCGAGTCATACGAGCAGTACTTC. This sequence encodes CASSRAESYEQYF.

CDR3 coding DNA: TGCGCCAGCAGCCAAGCGGTAGCGTCAGATACGCAGTATTTT. Translating gives CASSQAVASDTQYF. The rearrangement joins TRBV4-3 to TRBJ2-3; perhaps TRBD2 as D (5 bases). Per germline, CDR1 LGHNA and CDR2 YSLEER. This CDR3 is built from 14 residues. Trimming pared 1 base from V and 4 bases from J, leaving 9 bases between.

The chain couples TRBV7-2 to TRBJ1-5; D perhaps matches TRBD1 (6 bases). CDR1 SGHTA and CDR2 FQGNSA come from the germline V gene. CDR3 length: 13 amino acids. The V gene lost 8 bases and the J gene lost 3 bases, with 11 bases spanning the gap. The CDR3, as DNA: TGTGCCAGCGGCCGACAGGCCAATCAGCCCCAGCATTTT. It is translated as CASGRQANQPQHF.

The chain employs TRBV6-5 and TRBJ1-1, with D possibly matching TRBD1 (5 bases). Germline V gene sequence: CDR1 MNHEY, CDR2 SVGAGI. V gave up 6 bases and J gave up 1 base, with 9 bases separating them. There are 13 residues in the CDR3. Here the CDR3 reads CASRGLGNTEAFF. CDR3 DNA sequence: TGTGCCAGCAGGGGACTGGGGAACACTGAAGCTTTCTTT.

V usage is TRBV7-9 and J usage is TRBJ2-7, with TRBD1 matching 8 bases. V was clipped by 5 bases and J by 4 bases; unmatched bases: 13. CDR3 length: 16 residues. The germline V gene has CDR1 SEHNR and CDR2 FQNEAQ (reference sequence). The CDR3 protein is CASSPSFRTGSYEQYF. The DNA of the CDR3 is TGTGCCAGCAGCCCTAGCTTTAGGACAGGGTCTTACGAGCAGTACTTC.